This T cell receptor (beta chain) was obtained from a study of cytomegalovirus exposure and HLA in healthy donors. This clone has more than one count but fewer than ten. Its cognate antigen is unknown. Whereas donors were nominally healthy upon sampling, unrecorded immune exposures were probable. The PCR employed 60 Vbeta primers together with 13 Jbeta primers. Clones were sequenced by immunoSEQ multiplex PCR, and TCRdb holds only the in-frame ones, with some missing. This repertoire shows 200,000 or so clones, over 60% found once; its top ten account for roughly 15%. Study conclusions and caveats: There were some public TCRs occurring in many donors, but most TCR sequences were rare. It was reported that TCR beta sequences correctly inferred the HLA-A and HLA-B alleles for most subjects.

The sequence came from a man between 35 and 55 years old in good health and CMV-seronegative. The sequencing input was PBMCs.

DNA for the CDR3: TGTGCCAGCAGCGTACAAGCGGGGAACCTGGGGGTCACAGATACGCAGTATTTT. It specifies CASSVQAGNLGVTDTQYF. This chain joins TRBV9 and TRBJ2-3, with 7 bases matching TRBD2. V lost 1 base and J lost 2; bases outside the gene matches: 13. Germline CDR1 SGDLS, CDR2 YYNGEE. The CDR3 is 18 amino acids.